This record concerns one TCR beta chain sequence. These data come from a study of PD-1 blockade in mismatch repair-deficient tumors. Trimming removed 7 bases at V and 7 bases at J, with 24 bases between. CDR3 length equals 16 residues. The germline gives CDR1 SGHNT, CDR2 YENEEA. Clones were read by immunoSEQ multiplex PCR, and TCRdb kept only the in-frame ones, dropping some. The data show approximately 100,000 clones, 82% seen once. The chain uses TRBV11-3 and TRBJ2-3; possibly TRBD1 or TRBD2 for D (5 bases each). The material was peripheral blood, obtained about 36 weeks after starting pembrolizumab. The sequence came from an adult with mismatch repair-deficient cancer. Here the CDR3 reads CASNYRGGEEMNTQYF. The CDR3 coding sequence is TGTGCCAGCAATTATCGTGGGGGTGAGGAGATGAATACGCAGTATTTT.